The T cell receptor (beta chain) described here comes from a study of cytomegalovirus exposure and HLA in healthy donors. Findings and limits, study-wide: Indistinguishable V segments, including TRBV6-2 and TRBV6-3, were excluded. Per published accounts, TCR beta sequences correctly predicted the HLA-A and HLA-B alleles of most subjects.

Trimming pared 2 bases from V and 3 bases from J, leaving 14 bases between. The CDR3 runs 15 residues. Germline values: CDR1 SGHVS, CDR2 FQNEAQ. PCR used 60 Vbeta primers and 13 Jbeta primers. In the authors' methods: In a later analysis, the count reached 80 million or so unique TCR beta chains, with approximately 10 million shared. The method was immunoSEQ multiplex PCR; TCRdb's version includes in-frame clones alone and lacks a portion of them. V and J calls and clone size are copied from that table; D and trimming were computed from the DNA. The sample shows some 87,000 clones, approximately 56% of them seen only once. This clone showed up just a few times. Its antigen is unknown.

The TCR comes from a woman aged 30 to 39 in good health and CMV-seropositive. The rearrangement joins TRBV7-8 to TRBJ2-7, with D perhaps TRBD2 (6 bases). Material for sequencing was PBMCs. The CDR3 DNA follows: TGTGCCAGCAGCTTAAATTTTCGCGGGGTCTACGAGCAGTACTTC. This gives the protein CASSLNFRGVYEQYF.